This entry describes one TCR beta chain. The data belong to a study of blood T cell repertoires in COVID-19. Looking at the study overall: The analysed material was cDNA or gDNA that came from T cells, B-cell-depleted T cells, or PBMCs.

Across 24 US areas, participants ranged in age from 18 to 89 years. Participant reports of clinical history set cohort assignment. Recovered participants had two consecutive negative NP/OP PCR tests, healthcare professional clearance, or symptom resolution. Germline V gene lookup returns CDR1 LGHDT and CDR2 YNNKEL (reference sequence). CDR3 size: 14 residues. V was pared by 4 bases and J by 4 bases, with 4 bases of the junction left unmatched. Clones were sequenced by immunoSEQ multiplex PCR, and TCRdb holds only the in-frame ones, with some missing. The sample lists a few hundred thousand clones, around 86% occurring once.

This sequence was found in a man aged 40-49 years who had recovered from COVID-19. The chain carries TRBV3-1 (or the pseudogene TRBV3-2) and TRBJ2-5; 9 bases are shared with TRBD2. Sample: PBMCs or T cells enriched from blood (not recorded which). The DNA of the CDR3 is TGTGCCAGCAGCCGTCCAGCGGGGGGAGAGACCCAGTACTTC. Translating it yields CASSRPAGGETQYF.